This entry concerns a single TCR beta chain. Trimming removed 1 base from V and 5 bases from J; junction bases left unmatched: 5. Per the germline V gene, CDR1 is SGHAT and CDR2 is FQNNGV. This CDR3 is 16 amino acids long. The naive CD8 population came from CD45RO-negative cells selected for CCR7, without terminally differentiated effector memory CD45RA+ cells. This entry comes from a study of shared clonotypes between healthy human individuals. The protocol was immunoSEQ multiplex PCR, while the TCRdb copy is restricted to in-frame clones and leaves out a portion. This table has about 600,000 clones, 98% appearing once.

Sample: naive CD8+ T cells sorted from blood. This sequence originates from a man aged 25-45 years in good health. The rearrangement links TRBV11-2 to TRBJ2-3; 11 bases agree with TRBD1. CDR3 nucleotide sequence: TGTGCCAGCAGCTTAGTGGGACAGGGGGATTTAGATACGCAGTATTTT. Protein product: CASSLVGQGDLDTQYF. Full variable domain (outside the CDR3, taken from reference TRBV11-2 and TRBJ2-3): EAGVAQSPRYKIIEKRQSVAFWCNPISGHATLYWYQQILGQGPKLLIQFQNNGVVDDSQLPKDRFSAERLKGVDSTLKIQPAKLEDSAVYLCASSLVGQGDLDTQYFGPGTRLTVL.